This T cell receptor (beta chain) was recorded in a study of T-cell reconstitution after alpha-beta-depleted transplantation in children. The authors prepared the TCRbeta library with unique molecular identifiers. A single record per CDR3 protein comes from TCRdb applying MiXCR to the PCR reads. Of about 340,000 distinct CDR3 sequences in the sample, around 10% were seen once. This CDR3 has 18 residues. The germline V gene has CDR1 DFQATT and CDR2 SNEGSKA (reference sequence). Trimming removed 7 bases from V and 4 bases from J; junction bases left unmatched: 22. The genes are TRBV20-1 and TRBJ2-7, with 10 bases that match TRBD1. This sequence was found in a human donor who donated a stem cell graft to a child with acute lymphoblastic leukemia. Here the sequenced sample was PBMCs from the stem cell graft donor, taken from the stem cell graft. The CDR3 here is CSGRGRGQGPFSLYEQYF. As DNA, the CDR3 is TGCAGTGGCCGAGGTCGGGGACAGGGGCCCTTTTCTCTTTACGAGCAGTACTTC.